The 21 T cell receptor beta chains below were found in one sample sequenced in a study of cytomegalovirus exposure and HLA in healthy donors. In the PCR, 60 Vbeta and 13 Jbeta primers were used. Here immunoSEQ multiplex PCR was the method, and the copy in TCRdb shows in-frame clones only, minus some. The table lists approximately 200,000 clones, about four fifths of them singletons. Material: PBMCs. The receptors come from a girl aged 10 to 17 in good health and CMV-seropositive.

This chain connects TRBV6-5 to TRBJ2-5, with TRBD1 matching 7 bases. CDR3 length equals 15 residues. Trimming cost V 6 bases and J 3 bases; bases outside gene matches: 10. Germline assignment: CDR1 MNHEY and CDR2 SVGAGI. The CDR3 spells CASSPLDRAEETQYF. The CDR3 bases are TGTGCCAGCAGCCCACTAGACAGGGCCGAAGAGACCCAGTACTTC.

J is TRBJ2-5 and V is TRBV6-6, with D tentatively TRBD2 (6 bases). Germline V gene data show CDR1 as MNHNY and CDR2 as SVGAGI (reference sequence). V was shortened by 5 bases and J by 5 bases, with 15 bases between the two germline ends. CDR3 length: 14 amino acids. The CDR3 loop is CASSMGLVLETQYF. DNA of the CDR3: TGTGCCAGCAGTATGGGACTTGTGTTGGAGACCCAGTACTTC.

This clone was counted a single time. This chain connects TRBV5-4 to TRBJ2-5, with 10 nucleotides matching TRBD2. Germline V gene sequence: CDR1 SGHNT, CDR2 YYREEE (reference sequence). The CDR3 is 18 amino acids. V shed 0 bases, J shed 5 bases, and the junction held 13 bases outside the gene matches. The CDR3 DNA reads TGTGCCAGCAGCTTGGGTCAGGCAGCGGGGGGGCCTGGTGAGACCCAGTACTTC. This translates into CASSLGQAAGGPGETQYF.

This sequence joins TRBV19 and TRBJ1-5; D possibly corresponds to TRBD1 (6 bases). The V gene's germline CDR1 is LNHDA and CDR2 SQIVND (reference sequence). The V end was cut by 5 bases, the J end by 1 base, with 12 bases between. The CDR3 consists of 15 residues. In DNA form, the CDR3 reads TGTGCCAGTAGTGAACAGGGTCCGAGCAATCAGCCCCAGCATTTT. It encodes CASSEQGPSNQPQHF. Full variable domain (outside the CDR3, taken from reference TRBV19 and TRBJ1-5): DGGITQSPKYLFRKEGQNVTLSCEQNLNHDAMYWYRQDPGQGLRLIYYSQIVNDFQKGDIAEGYSVSREKKESFPLTVTSAQKNPTAFYLCASSEQGPSNQPQHFGDGTRLSIL.

V and J are TRBV7-2 and TRBJ2-7; D possibly corresponds to TRBD2 (6 bases). The V gene lost 5 bases and the J gene lost 6 bases, with 14 bases spanning the gap. The germline gives CDR1 SGHTA, CDR2 FQGNSA. The CDR3 length is 13 residues. CDR3 residues: CASSPPGSAEQYF. The CDR3 DNA sequence: TGTGCCAGCAGCCCCCCCGGGAGCGCCGAGCAGTACTTC.

The V gene is TRBV11-2, the J gene TRBJ2-3; D possibly corresponds to TRBD2 (7 bases). Germline V lookup: CDR1 SGHAT, CDR2 FQNNGV. The CDR3 is 17 amino acids. V was shortened by 4 bases and J by 2 bases, with 19 bases between the two germline ends. CDR3 DNA: TGTGCCAGCAGCTGGGGGACGCGGGGGCGTTTCACAGATACGCAGTATTTT. It translates to CASSWGTRGRFTDTQYF.

The CDR3 sequence: CASSSREGYEQYF. As DNA, the CDR3 is TGTGCCAGCAGCTCCAGGGAAGGATACGAGCAGTACTTC. The V and J genes are TRBV7-2 and TRBJ2-7, with a tentative D call TRBD1 (5 bases). Trimming stripped 4 bases from V and 4 bases from J, with 11 bases between. This CDR3 region has 13 residues. The germline V gene has CDR1 SGHTA and CDR2 FQGNSA. Filled out from reference TRBV7-2 and TRBJ2-7, the complete variable domain reads GAGVSQSPSNKVTEKGKDVELRCDPISGHTALYWYRQSLGQGLEFLIYFQGNSAPDKSGLPSDRFSAERTGGSVSTLTIQRTQQEDSAVYLCASSSREGYEQYFGPGTRLTVT.

The genes are TRBV10-2 and TRBJ1-1; D is possibly TRBD1 (5 bases). The germline gives CDR1 WSHSY, CDR2 SAAADI. The CDR3 is made up of 13 amino acids. The germline V and J ends were trimmed by 6 bases and 1 base, with 9 bases remaining between them. The CDR3 sequence is CASRMGQNTEAFF. The CDR3 coding sequence is TGCGCCAGCAGGATGGGGCAGAACACTGAAGCTTTCTTT.

V and J are TRBV18 and TRBJ1-5, with 8 nucleotides matching TRBD1. Losses at the gene ends were 4 bases for V and 11 bases for J; bases not matched to a gene: 22. Germline-derived CDR1 and CDR2 are KGHSH and LQKENI. This CDR3 comprises 18 residues. CDR3 DNA sequence: TGTGCCAGCTCACTCGGAACGTTCTCGACAGGGGTGACATCAGCCCAGCATTTT. As protein: CASSLGTFSTGVTSAQHF. Filled out from reference TRBV18 and TRBJ1-5, the complete variable domain reads NAGVMQNPRHLVRRRGQEARLRCSPMKGHSHVYWYRQLPEEGLKFMVYLQKENIIDESGMPKERFSAEFPKEGPSILRIQQVVRGDSAAYFCASSLGTFSTGVTSAQHFGDGTRLSIL.

The chain links TRBV4-1 to TRBJ2-3; 10 positions agree with TRBD2. With V trimmed by 4 bases and J by 3 bases, 4 bases remained unmatched. Germline CDR1 and CDR2: MGHRA and YSYEKL. The CDR3 is made up of 15 amino acids. As DNA, the CDR3 is TGCGCCAGCAGCCTTAGCGGGGGGACGACAGATACGCAGTATTTT. Translation: CASSLSGGTTDTQYF.

There are a few counts of this clone. J is TRBJ1-2 and V is TRBV7-9; D is unclear. In germline, CDR1 is SEHNR, CDR2 FQNEAQ (reference sequence). Trimming left V 7 bases short and J 5 bases short, with 14 bases between. The CDR3 is made up of 13 amino acids. CDR3 bases: TGTGCCAGCACCCACCTCGGGGAATATGGCTACACCTTC. It codes for CASTHLGEYGYTF.

Only one count was recorded for this clone. V gene TRBV10-1 combines with J gene TRBJ2-7; 7 bases are shared with TRBD1. The length of the CDR3 is 16 residues. The V gene's germline CDR1 is WNHNN and CDR2 SYGVQD (reference sequence). V trimming: 4 bases; J trimming: 2 bases; junction bases outside the gene matches: 11. CDR3: CASSADGTDNTYEQYF. The CDR3 DNA sequence: TGCGCCAGCAGTGCCGACGGGACAGATAACACCTACGAGCAGTACTTC.

This chain connects TRBV7-9 to TRBJ1-1; a possible D gene is TRBD1 (5 bases). Trimming stripped 5 bases from V and 3 bases from J, with 13 bases between. Germline-derived CDR1 and CDR2 are SEHNR and FQNEAQ (reference sequence). The CDR3 totals 14 residues. The CDR3 DNA reads as TGTGCCAGCAGCCTCACTGGGGGGTACACTGAAGCTTTCTTT. This encodes CASSLTGGYTEAFF.

The chain has TRBV2 and TRBJ2-1; D perhaps matches TRBD1 (5 bases). The V and J ends lost 10 bases and 10 bases respectively, with 8 bases between them. The CDR3 is made up of 9 amino acids. Germline values: CDR1 SNHLY, CDR2 FYNNEI. The CDR3 DNA sequence: TGTGCCAAAGGGGAAGAGCAGTTCTTC. Translating it yields CAKGEEQFF.

The chain combines TRBV9 with TRBJ2-1, with 9 positions matching TRBD1. Trimming at V came to 5 bases and at J to 4 bases, leaving 13 bases not matched to a gene. The CDR3 runs to 17 residues. CDR1 is SGDLS and CDR2 is YYNGEE in the germline V gene. The DNA of the CDR3 is TGTGCCAGCAGGCCGGGGGGTGGGACAGGGCCTTACAATGAGCAGTTCTTC. Its translation is CASRPGGGTGPYNEQFF. Full variable domain (missing parts from reference TRBV9 and TRBJ2-1): DSGVTQTPKHLITATGQRVTLRCSPRSGDLSVYWYQQSLDQGLQFLIQYYNGEERAKGNILERFSAQQFPDLHSELNLSSLELGDSALYFCASRPGGGTGPYNEQFFGPGTRLTVL.

The chain is built from TRBV7-2 and TRBJ1-2; TRBD1 matches at 9 bases. Germline lookup yields CDR1 SGHTA and CDR2 FQGNSA. V shed 5 bases and J 2 bases; nucleotides not matched to a gene: 6. The CDR3 extends over 15 amino acids. The CDR3 reads CASSLGQGNNYGYTF. For the CDR3, the DNA is TGTGCCAGCAGCCTCGGACAGGGGAACAACTATGGCTACACCTTC.

This CDR3 is CASTNSGVDGYTF. The CDR3 bases are TGTGCCAGCACCAACTCAGGGGTTGACGGCTACACCTTC. The V gene is TRBV6-5, the J gene TRBJ1-2; TRBD1 is a possible D gene (6 bases). The V gene's germline CDR1 is MNHEY and CDR2 SVGAGI. There are 13 residues in the CDR3. V was shortened by 7 bases and J by 8 bases, with 17 bases between the two germline ends.

The rearrangement joins TRBV11-3 to TRBJ2-5, with unresolved D. This CDR3 has 15 amino acids. Germline V lookup: CDR1 SGHNT, CDR2 YENEEA. The V and J ends lost 5 bases and 7 bases respectively, with 20 bases between them. CDR3 protein: CASSPFFEPYGTQYF. CDR3 coding DNA: TGTGCCAGCAGCCCCTTTTTTGAGCCTTACGGGACCCAGTACTTC.

V and J are TRBV6-1 and TRBJ1-4, with 7 positions matching TRBD1. V shed 1 base and J 5 bases; nucleotides not matched to a gene: 4. CDR1 and CDR2 (germline): MNHNS, SASEGT. The CDR3 contains 15 residues. The CDR3 here is CASSEVGTANEKLFF. CDR3 DNA: TGTGCCAGCAGTGAAGTTGGGACAGCGAATGAAAAACTGTTTTTT.

This clone appeared a few times. The J gene is TRBJ2-2, the V gene TRBV6-4, with unresolved D. The germline V gene encodes CDR1 MRHNA and CDR2 SNTAGT. V gave up 2 bases and J gave up 1 base, with 2 bases separating them. The CDR3 sequence is 13 residues long. CDR3: CASSDRNTGELFF. In DNA, the CDR3 is TGTGCCAGCAGTGACCGGAACACCGGGGAGCTGTTTTTT.

This chain joins TRBV5-5 and TRBJ2-2; possibly TRBD2 for D (5 bases). V lost 6 bases and J 7 bases, leaving 16 bases between the germline ends. CDR3 length: 14 amino acids. CDR1 and CDR2 (germline): SGHKS, YYEKEE (reference sequence). For the CDR3, the DNA is TGTGCCAGCACTCCCCGAGGAGGTAGCGGGGAGCTGTTTTTT. Its protein is CASTPRGGSGELFF. Combining the CDR3 with reference TRBV5-5 and TRBJ2-2 gives the whole variable domain DAGVTQSPTHLIKTRGQQVTLRCSPISGHKSVSWYQQVLGQGPQFIFQYYEKEERGRGNFPDRFSARQFPNYSSELNVNALLLGDSALYLCASTPRGGSGELFFGEGSRLTVL.